This is a list of T cell receptor beta chains from one sample in a study of blood T cell repertoires in COVID-19. Here immunoSEQ multiplex PCR was the method, and the copy in TCRdb shows in-frame clones only, minus some. The sample consists of some 140,000 clones, around 80% of them appearing once. Sequencing was performed on PBMCs or T cells enriched from blood (not recorded which). The source of these receptors is a man aged 40-49 years with acute COVID-19. The CDR3 runs from the conserved cysteine through the conserved F or W. Fields, in order: V gene, J gene, clone size, D gene, CDR3 DNA, CDR3 protein. A D gene is named only where the DNA matches it firmly. Clone size is not always given. Where it is, it says once, few, many or a class for expanded clones.

TRBV18	TRBJ1-1	.	TRBD1	TGTGCCAGCTCTCCCCAAAAGACAGGGGCAAAAGCTGAAGCTTTCTTT	CASSPQKTGAKAEAFF
TRBV27	TRBJ1-2	few	.	TGTGCCAGCTCCCCAACACGCAACTATGGCTACACCTTC	CASSPTRNYGYTF
TRBV3-1/TRBV3-2	TRBJ2-3	.	.	TGTGCCAGCAGCCAAAGGGGTTCAGATACGCAGTATTTT	CASSQRGSDTQYF
TRBV19	TRBJ2-7	.	.	TGTGCCAGTGCCACGGGACTTACCTACGAGCAGTACTTC	CASATGLTYEQYF
TRBV3-1/TRBV3-2	TRBJ1-1	.	.	TGTGCCAGCAGCCAAGGGGGCGTACCTGAAGCTTTCTTT	CASSQGGVPEAFF
TRBV13	TRBJ2-3	few	TRBD2	TGTGCCAGCAGCCATCCGACTAGCGGGAGAGTGAGCACAGATACGCAGTATTTT	CASSHPTSGRVSTDTQYF
TRBV7-2	TRBJ2-7	.	TRBD2	TGTGCCAGCAGCTTCAATCCGGGACTAGCGGTCTACGAGCAGTACTTC	CASSFNPGLAVYEQYF
TRBV14	TRBJ1-2	few	.	TGTGCCAGCAGCCAAGACGGATGGGGGCTCGGACTAGAGGGCTACACCTTC	CASSQDGWGLGLEGYTF
TRBV2	TRBJ2-7	many	TRBD1	TGTGCCAGCAGACCGGGACAGGGTTGGAACGAGCAGTACTTC	CASRPGQGWNEQYF
TRBV6-5	TRBJ1-1	few	.	TGTGCCAGCAGTTCACCAGTTCCGAACACTGAAGCTTTCTTT	CASSSPVPNTEAFF
TRBV6-1	TRBJ1-6	.	.	TGTGCCAGCAGTGAAGCGGCAGGGGTGAATTCACCCCTCCACTTT	CASSEAAGVNSPLHF
TRBV5-1	TRBJ2-5	.	.	TGCGCCAGCAGCTTGGAGGGGGACGGAGAGACCCAGTACTTC	CASSLEGDGETQYF
TRBV3-1/TRBV3-2	TRBJ2-7	.	TRBD2	TGTGCCAGCAGCCAGGGACTAGCGGGGCTATCAACCTACGAGCAGTACTTC	CASSQGLAGLSTYEQYF
TRBV18	TRBJ2-1	.	TRBD2	TGTGCCAGCTCACGTGGGCGGGAGGGCCTCTATGAGCAGTTCTTC	CASSRGREGLYEQFF
TRBV6-5	TRBJ2-7	.	.	TGTGCCAGCAGTTACGGCCCAGGGGCGACCTACGAGCAGTACTTC	CASSYGPGATYEQYF
TRBV19	TRBJ1-2	.	TRBD1	TGTGCCAGTAGTACTCGACAGGGGGCGAGCGGCTACACCTTC	CASSTRQGASGYTF
TRBV7-2	TRBJ1-2	.	.	TGTGCCAGCAGCTTTGGGGGACTCTATGGCTACACCTTC	CASSFGGLYGYTF
TRBV7-3	TRBJ2-1	.	.	TGTGCCAGCAGCCTGGGGGGGCCCCAGTTCTTC	CASSLGGPQFF
TRBV5-1	TRBJ1-3	many	.	TGCGCCAGCAGCTTGGGGGGCCGGCCGGACTCTGGAAACACCATATATTTT	CASSLGGRPDSGNTIYF
TRBV20-1	TRBJ1-2	.	.	TGCAGTGAATCCGTATTTGATGGCTACACCTTC	CSESVFDGYTF
TRBV7-9	TRBJ1-1	.	.	TGTGCCAGCAGCGACCTAGGAGGGGGGGACACTGAAGCTTTCTTT	CASSDLGGGDTEAFF
TRBV7-6	TRBJ1-5	.	TRBD1	TGTGCCAGCAGCGCTGAAGGACAGGGTCGTCAGCCCCAGCATTTT	CASSAEGQGRQPQHF
TRBV9	TRBJ2-3	.	.	TGTGCCAGCAGCGTAGAGGGGGGGTCAGATACGCAGTATTTT	CASSVEGGSDTQYF
TRBV6-5	TRBJ2-5	.	.	TGTGCCAGCAGTTATTCTAAGACAGCTCAAGAGACCCAGTACTTC	CASSYSKTAQETQYF
TRBV2	TRBJ2-1	few	.	TGTGCCAGCAGCCAGGGGGCTAGCGGGGTGAATGAGCAGTTCTTC	CASSQGASGVNEQFF
TRBV7-2	TRBJ1-5	.	TRBD1	TGTGCCAGCAGCTTCGGGACAGGGAATCAGCCCCAGCATTTT	CASSFGTGNQPQHF
TRBV15	TRBJ2-1	.	.	TGTGCCACCAGCAGAGATCGCGGGAAAGGAAATGAGCAGTTCTTC	CATSRDRGKGNEQFF
TRBV5-6	TRBJ1-3	.	TRBD1	TGTGCCAGCAGCCTGGGACAGGGGGCGGGAAACACCATATATTTT	CASSLGQGAGNTIYF